Below are 2 T cell receptor beta chains sequenced from a single sample in a study of identical twins. TCRdb reanalysed the 5' RACE reads using MiXCR and keeps one entry per CDR3 protein. The data show around 450,000 distinct CDR3 sequences, around 14% seen once. Another study also made use of these data, one on yellow fever vaccine responses in identical twins.

What was sequenced was CD4+ T cells sorted from blood. The receptor source for this set is a woman between 18 and 30 years old in good health.

The CDR3 here is CAIGLAGGAEQFF. DNA of the CDR3: TGTGCCATTGGCCTAGCGGGGGGGGCTGAGCAGTTCTTC. The V gene is TRBV10-3, the J gene TRBJ2-1; 12 positions match TRBD2. CDR1 and CDR2 (germline): ENHRY, SYGVKD. There are 13 residues in the CDR3. V lost 9 bases, J lost 9 bases, and 6 bases stayed unmatched.

This clonotype showed up just a few times. The chain employs TRBV2 and TRBJ1-3; TRBD1 aligns across 8 bases. Germline V gene sequence: CDR1 SNHLY, CDR2 FYNNEI. V trimming: 5 bases; J trimming: 2 bases; junction bases outside the gene matches: 5. The length of the CDR3 is 15 residues. The CDR3 DNA reads as TGTGCCAGCAGTAAGGACAGGGCTACTGGAAACACCATATATTTT. It codes for CASSKDRATGNTIYF.